Included here is one TCR beta chain sequence, with context. This specimen belongs to a study of blood T cell repertoires in COVID-19. Germline-derived CDR1 and CDR2 are SGHTA and FQGTGA. With 4 bases removed from V and 8 bases from J, the gap between germline ends came to 15 bases. The CDR3 length is 14 residues. In the authors' methods: From reference gene primer amplification, estimates of nucleated cell counts were derived. Measured with immunoSEQ multiplex PCR; TCRdb has only the in-frame clones, and not every one. The D gene and trimming were derived from the DNA, and the V and J assignments and clone size from that table. The sample has 200,000 or so clones, about 88% seen once.

The sequence came from a woman under 40 who had recovered from COVID-19. V usage is TRBV7-3 and J usage is TRBJ2-4; D is ambiguous. The sequencing input was PBMCs or T cells enriched from blood (not recorded which). CDR3 DNA sequence: TGTGCCAGCAGCTCGAATGGGCAAGGCGACATTCAGTACTTC. Its protein product is CASSSNGQGDIQYF.